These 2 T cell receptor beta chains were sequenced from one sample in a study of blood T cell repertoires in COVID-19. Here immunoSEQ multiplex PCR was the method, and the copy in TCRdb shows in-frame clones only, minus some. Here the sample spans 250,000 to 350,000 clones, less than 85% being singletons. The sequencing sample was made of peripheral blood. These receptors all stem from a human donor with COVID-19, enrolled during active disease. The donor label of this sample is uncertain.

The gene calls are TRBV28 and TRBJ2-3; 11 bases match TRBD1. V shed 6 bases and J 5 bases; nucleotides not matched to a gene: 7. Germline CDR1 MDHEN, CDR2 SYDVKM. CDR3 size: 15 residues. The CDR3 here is CASSSGTGGGDTQYF. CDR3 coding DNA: TGTGCCAGCAGCTCTGGGACAGGGGGAGGAGATACGCAGTATTTT.

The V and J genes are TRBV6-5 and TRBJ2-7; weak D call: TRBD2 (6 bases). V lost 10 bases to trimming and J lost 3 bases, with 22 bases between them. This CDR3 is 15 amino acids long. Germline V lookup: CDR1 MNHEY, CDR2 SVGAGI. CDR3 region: CATTRSGTPLYEQYF. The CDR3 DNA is TGTGCCACTACCCGCTCCGGGACTCCGCTCTACGAGCAGTACTTC.